Following are 6 T cell receptor beta chains from one sample sequenced in a study of cytomegalovirus exposure and HLA in healthy donors. PCR primers comprised 60 Vbeta and 13 Jbeta primers. The protocol was immunoSEQ multiplex PCR, while the TCRdb copy is restricted to in-frame clones and leaves out a portion. The sample yields 130,000 to 150,000 clones, 70% to 75% seen once. Material for sequencing was PBMCs. The receptor source for this set is a woman in her 40s in good health and CMV-seronegative.

The J gene is TRBJ1-4, the V gene TRBV28, with D tentatively TRBD1 (6 bases). The germline CDR1 and CDR2 sequences are MDHEN and SYDVKM. This CDR3 comprises 11 residues. V was cut by 6 bases and J by 17 bases, with 16 bases left in between. The CDR3 protein is CASSSGTRLFF. The DNA of the CDR3 is TGTGCCAGCAGCTCCGGGACAAGACTATTTTTT.

This rearrangement joins TRBV30 to TRBJ1-3; TRBD1 aligns across 7 bases. This CDR3 has 13 residues. In germline, CDR1 is GTSNPN, CDR2 SVGIG (reference sequence). Trimming cost V 6 bases and J 0 bases; bases outside gene matches: 2. The chain's CDR3 is CACRDSSGNTIYF. Written as DNA, the CDR3 is TGTGCCTGCCGGGACAGCTCTGGAAACACCATATATTTT.

The chain couples TRBV29-1 to TRBJ2-3; possible D gene TRBD1, 5 bases. This CDR3 spans 15 amino acids. The germline gives CDR1 SQVTM, CDR2 ANQGSEA. Between the trimmed V and J ends, which lost 0 bases and 4 bases, there was a span of 14 bases. The CDR3 DNA follows: TGCAGCGTTGAAGATCAAAAGGGGATGGCAGATACGCAGTATTTT. It translates to CSVEDQKGMADTQYF.

J is TRBJ1-1 and V is TRBV5-1; tentatively, D is TRBD1 (5 bases). The CDR3 is 13 residues long. The V gene lost 3 bases and the J gene lost 4 bases, with 10 bases spanning the gap. CDR1 SGHRS and CDR2 YFSETQ come from the germline V gene. The DNA of the CDR3 is TGCGCCAGCAGCTCCGACAGTTTCACTGAAGCTTTCTTT. Translating gives CASSSDSFTEAFF.

The chain couples TRBV5-4 to TRBJ1-4; D not certain. CDR3 length equals 13 residues. Trimming stripped 3 bases from V and 6 bases from J, with 9 bases between. Looked up from germline, CDR1 is SGHNT and CDR2 is YYREEE (reference sequence). The CDR3 loop reads CASSSGIDEKLFF. The CDR3 DNA is TGTGCCAGCAGCTCCGGGATCGATGAAAAACTGTTTTTT.

V gene TRBV5-1 combines with J gene TRBJ2-7; 7 bases line up with TRBD1. CDR1 SGHRS and CDR2 YFSETQ come from the germline V gene. V was clipped by 5 bases and J by 5 bases; unmatched bases: 4. The CDR3 length is 12 residues. The CDR3 region is CASRPQGDEQYF. In DNA, the CDR3 is TGCGCCAGCAGACCCCAGGGGGACGAGCAGTACTTC.